This passage covers 27 T cell receptor beta chains from one sample sequenced in a study of blood T cell repertoires in COVID-19. Using immunoSEQ multiplex PCR, the repertoire was profiled, and TCRdb retains in-frame clones only, with some absent. Of over 120,000 clones listed, around 73% are singletons. Sequencing was done on a sample of PBMCs or T cells enriched from blood (not recorded which). Source of these receptors: a woman between 45 and 60 years old who had recovered from COVID-19.

This clone was counted a few times. The V gene is TRBV19, the J gene TRBJ2-7, with 8 bases that match TRBD1. The CDR3 spans 14 residues. Germline assignment: CDR1 LNHDA and CDR2 SQIVND (reference sequence). After removal of 7 bases from V and 2 bases from J, the junction contained 7 bases not matched to a gene. CDR3 region: CASTPGQDAYEQYF. CDR3 sequence (DNA): TGTGCCAGTACACCGGGACAGGACGCCTACGAGCAGTACTTC.

In regard to this clone: This specimen includes other DNA sequences encoding the same CDR3. CDR3 loop: CASSSPGTGDSPLHF. In nucleotides, the CDR3 is TGTGCCAGCAGTTCGCCCGGGACAGGGGACTCACCCCTCCACTTT. The chain is built from TRBV28 and TRBJ1-6, with 10 bases fitting TRBD1. This CDR3 comprises 15 residues. Germline V CDR1 and CDR2: MDHEN, SYDVKM. Trimming at V came to 4 bases and at J to 10 bases, leaving 7 bases not matched to a gene.

This chain connects TRBV3-1 (or the pseudogene TRBV3-2) to TRBJ1-2; D remains ambiguous. The CDR3 has 13 residues. With 0 bases removed from V and 8 bases from J, the gap between germline ends came to 10 bases. CDR1 and CDR2 (germline): LGHDT, YNNKEL (reference sequence). The chain's CDR3 is CASSQDWGAGYTF. CDR3 coding DNA: TGTGCCAGCAGCCAAGATTGGGGAGCAGGCTACACCTTC.

The V call is TRBV12-3 or TRBV12-4, the J call TRBJ1-5, with unresolved D. CDR3 length: 13 amino acids. Trimming took off 5 bases at V and 4 bases at J, with 9 bases between the two ends. CDR3: CASSEMLNQPQHF. The CDR3 DNA sequence: TGTGCCAGCAGTGAGATGCTTAATCAGCCCCAGCATTTT.

The V and J genes are TRBV27 and TRBJ1-4; D remains unclear. The CDR3 is 13 residues long. Germline V gene sequence: CDR1 MNHEY, CDR2 SMNVEV (reference sequence). V was shortened by 2 bases and J by 5 bases, with 6 bases between the two germline ends. The CDR3 DNA is TGTGCCAGCAGTTTAGGCAGAAATGAAAAACTGTTTTTT. It codes for CASSLGRNEKLFF.

The chain carries TRBV3-1 (or the pseudogene TRBV3-2) and TRBJ2-2; 9 bases line up with TRBD2. From germline, CDR1 is LGHDT and CDR2 YNNKEL (reference sequence). V was clipped by 6 bases and J by 5 bases; unmatched bases: 7. This CDR3 region has 15 residues. The CDR3 spells CASSLAGGKTGELFF. CDR3 DNA: TGTGCCAGCAGTTTGGCGGGGGGGAAAACCGGGGAGCTGTTTTTT.

V gene TRBV18 combines with J gene TRBJ1-1; no definite D call. V was clipped by 2 bases and J by 1 base, with 11 bases between them. The CDR3 runs to 15 residues. Germline lookup yields CDR1 KGHSH and CDR2 LQKENI. The CDR3 sequence: CASSPYAGTNTEAFF. DNA for the CDR3: TGTGCCAGCTCACCATATGCTGGCACGAACACTGAAGCTTTCTTT.

The chain carries TRBV18 and TRBJ2-7; a weak D match, TRBD2 (5 bases). Germline CDR1 reads KGHSH; CDR2 reads LQKENI. This CDR3 comprises 16 residues. Deletions cut 0 bases from V and 3 bases from J, with 15 bases between. The CDR3 spells CASSPPSRRGHYEQYF. CDR3 coding DNA: TGTGCCAGCTCACCACCGTCCAGACGGGGTCACTACGAGCAGTACTTC.

The V and J genes are TRBV5-1 and TRBJ2-1; 10 bases agree with TRBD1. V gave up 4 bases and J gave up 11 bases; unmatched junction bases: 15. This CDR3 region has 16 residues. Germline V CDR1 and CDR2: SGHRS, YFSETQ. CDR3 coding DNA: TGCGCCAGCAGCGCTACCGGGACAGGGGTTTCGAGGAAGCAGTTCTTC. This translates into CASSATGTGVSRKQFF. The full variable domain, with the rest looked up from reference TRBV5-1 and TRBJ2-1, is KAGVTQTPRYLIKTRGQQVTLSCSPISGHRSVSWYQQTPGQGLQFLFEYFSETQRNKGNFPGRFSGRQFSNSRSEMNVSTLELGDSALYLCASSATGTGVSRKQFFGPGTRLTVL.

This clone has at least ten counts. The genes are TRBV5-6 and TRBJ2-1, with 13 bases lining up with TRBD2. Losses at the gene ends were 5 bases for V and 9 bases for J; bases not matched to a gene: 11. Germline-derived CDR1 and CDR2 are SGHDT and YYEEEE. This CDR3 has 16 amino acids. The CDR3 here is CASSPLAGGQWSEQFF. CDR3 coding DNA: TGTGCCAGCAGTCCACTAGCGGGGGGGCAATGGAGTGAGCAGTTCTTC.

The rearrangement joins TRBV28 to TRBJ2-5, with 7 bases lining up with TRBD2. V lost 5 bases and J lost 10; bases outside the gene matches: 1. The germline V gene has CDR1 MDHEN and CDR2 SYDVKM. The length of the CDR3 is 10 residues. The CDR3 sequence: CASSGGGQYF. CDR3 DNA: TGTGCCAGCAGTGGGGGGGGCCAGTACTTC.

This clone came up once. The chain links TRBV28 to TRBJ1-2, with TRBD1 identical over 7 bases. The CDR3 length is 12 residues. The ends lost 10 bases at V and 2 bases at J; junction bases unmatched: 4. CDR1 MDHEN and CDR2 SYDVKM come from the germline V gene. In DNA form, the CDR3 reads TGTGCCACCACACAGGGGAACTATGGCTACACCTTC. This encodes CATTQGNYGYTF.

This chain joins TRBV27 and TRBJ2-1; TRBD2 agrees at 7 bases. V trimming: 10 bases; J trimming: 5 bases; junction bases outside the gene matches: 14. Germline V gene sequence: CDR1 MNHEY, CDR2 SMNVEV (reference sequence). This CDR3 is built from 15 residues. The CDR3 coding sequence is TGTGCCACCACCCGGGGACTAACTACCGACAATGAGCAGTTCTTC. The encoded protein is CATTRGLTTDNEQFF.

The chain links TRBV5-6 to TRBJ2-3; 11 nucleotides agree with TRBD2. Looked up from germline, CDR1 is SGHDT and CDR2 is YYEEEE. J gave up 2 bases and V 1 base, and 6 bases lay outside the gene matches. CDR3 length equals 17 residues. The CDR3 spells CASSLLGTSGTTDTQYF. The CDR3 region has the DNA TGTGCCAGCAGCTTGCTGGGGACTAGCGGAACCACAGATACGCAGTATTTT.

V usage is TRBV7-9 and J usage is TRBJ1-1, with TRBD1 as a possible D gene (6 bases). CDR1 and CDR2 from the germline V gene are SEHNR and FQNEAQ (reference sequence). The CDR3 is 15 amino acids. V was pared by 5 bases and J by 5 bases, with 18 bases between. CDR3 DNA sequence: TGTGCCAGCAGCCCCCCCAGGGGTTCTCGGACTGAAGCTTTCTTT. As protein: CASSPPRGSRTEAFF.

J is TRBJ1-6 and V is TRBV3-1 (or the pseudogene TRBV3-2); tentative D call: TRBD1 (5 bases). The CDR3 sequence is 13 residues long. Between the trimmed V and J ends, which lost 6 bases and 13 bases, there was a span of 16 bases. Looked up from germline, CDR1 is LGHDT and CDR2 is YNNKEL (reference sequence). CDR3 protein: CASSPQHRQPLHF. The CDR3 DNA reads TGTGCCAGCAGTCCCCAACACCGACAGCCCCTCCACTTT.

CDR3 in DNA: TGTGCCATCAGTGAGGGTGAGGGGGCCCTGTTCTTC. Translated: CAISEGEGALFF. The chain uses TRBV10-3 and TRBJ2-1, with 7 bases identical to TRBD1. In germline, CDR1 is ENHRY, CDR2 SYGVKD. The CDR3 is 12 amino acids. J gave up 15 bases and V 2 bases, and 7 bases lay outside the gene matches.

This clone has more than one count but fewer than ten. CDR3 loop: CASSLQGTNYGYTF. In DNA, the CDR3 is TGTGCCAGCAGCTTGCAGGGAACTAACTATGGCTACACCTTC. This sequence joins TRBV5-4 and TRBJ1-2; D perhaps matches TRBD1 (5 bases). Germline V gives CDR1 SGHNT, CDR2 YYREEE (reference sequence). This CDR3 has 14 amino acids. Trimming took 1 base from V and 0 from J, leaving 7 bases between them.

This chain connects TRBV6-5 to TRBJ1-3; D possibly corresponds to TRBD1 (5 bases). The CDR3 length is 15 residues. Germline values: CDR1 MNHEY, CDR2 SVGAGI. The V and J ends lost 6 bases and 0 bases respectively, with 12 bases between them. The CDR3 is CASRRLGGSGNTIYF. The CDR3 DNA is TGTGCCAGCAGGCGTCTGGGGGGCTCTGGAAACACCATATATTTT.

In this sample, this clone turned up once. V and J are TRBV3-1 (or the pseudogene TRBV3-2) and TRBJ2-7; 10 nucleotides line up with TRBD2. The ends lost 1 base at V and 3 bases at J; junction bases unmatched: 18. Per the germline V gene, CDR1 is LGHDT and CDR2 is YNNKEL (reference sequence). This CDR3 region has 20 residues. The CDR3 DNA reads as TGTGCCAGCAGCCAAGGAAGAAAGCGGGGGGGGCCCAGGGCCCTCTACGAGCAGTACTTC. Translated: CASSQGRKRGGPRALYEQYF.

The J gene is TRBJ2-3, the V gene TRBV10-3; tentatively, D is TRBD1 (6 bases). The germline gives CDR1 ENHRY, CDR2 SYGVKD. V shed 6 bases and J shed 0 bases, with 10 bases lying between them. This CDR3 is 14 amino acids long. The CDR3 bases are TGTGCCATCAGGGGGGCTGGGAGCACAGATACGCAGTATTTT. Its translation is CAIRGAGSTDTQYF.

The genes are TRBV5-6 and TRBJ1-5, with a weak D call TRBD1 (6 bases). CDR1 and CDR2 (germline): SGHDT, YYEEEE. V lost 2 bases and J lost 7, with 13 bases in between. The CDR3 runs to 14 residues. The CDR3 DNA follows: TGTGCCAGCAGCTTTGGGGGGGGCCGGCAGCCCCAGCATTTT. The encoded protein is CASSFGGGRQPQHF.

Written as DNA, the CDR3 is TGTGCCACTGGGGCGGGGGGGGAAGAGACCCAGTACTTC. This sequence encodes CATGAGGEETQYF. The chain combines TRBV10-3 with TRBJ2-5; 9 bases map to TRBD2. The CDR3 is made up of 13 amino acids. V lost 10 bases and J lost 3; bases outside the gene matches: 6. Germline V gene lookup returns CDR1 ENHRY and CDR2 SYGVKD.

The chain links TRBV6-5 to TRBJ1-5, with D possibly TRBD1 on 6 matching bases. The CDR3 extends over 15 amino acids. Germline lookup yields CDR1 MNHEY and CDR2 SVGAGI. V lost 4 bases, J lost 2 bases, and 12 bases lay in between. CDR3 nucleotide sequence: TGTGCCAGCAGTTTAACAGGGTACGGCAATCAGCCCCAGCATTTT. Protein product: CASSLTGYGNQPQHF.

V and J are TRBV2 and TRBJ1-2; 7 bases agree with TRBD1. The V segment lost 6 bases and the J segment 7 bases; nucleotides outside the gene matches: 5. The CDR3 runs to 12 residues. In germline, CDR1 is SNHLY, CDR2 FYNNEI. The CDR3 here is CASRTGSLGYTF. In DNA form, the CDR3 reads TGTGCCAGCAGGACAGGGTCTCTTGGCTACACCTTC.

The chain employs TRBV7-2 and TRBJ2-7, with TRBD1 identical over 9 bases. The germline CDR1 and CDR2 sequences are SGHTA and FQGNSA. This CDR3 spans 16 amino acids. Germline trimming cut 2 bases from V and 1 base from J; bases unmatched to any gene: 6. The CDR3 sequence: CASSLRGGTGSYEQYF. The CDR3 DNA reads as TGTGCCAGCAGCTTAAGGGGCGGGACAGGGTCCTACGAGCAGTACTTC.

The V and J genes are TRBV5-4 and TRBJ1-2; 9 nucleotides align to TRBD1. Unmatched junction bases numbered 14, after V lost 4 bases and J lost 4 bases. CDR1 SGHNT and CDR2 YYREEE come from the germline V gene (reference sequence). This CDR3 is 17 amino acids long. The CDR3 region is CASSPGEPGQGFYGYTF. CDR3 DNA: TGTGCCAGCAGCCCCGGAGAGCCGGGACAGGGCTTCTATGGCTACACCTTC.